Each of the 16 T cell receptor beta chains below was sequenced from the same sample in a study of blood T cell repertoires in COVID-19. Profiled with immunoSEQ multiplex PCR; TCRdb holds only in-frame clones, not every one. The sample consists of some 100,000 clones, about 86% of them appearing once. The sequenced material came from PBMCs or T cells enriched from blood (not recorded which). The receptors here all came from a woman in her forties or fifties who had recovered from COVID-19.

The gene calls are TRBV6-5 and TRBJ1-5; 9 nucleotides match TRBD1. This CDR3 contains 14 residues. CDR1 is MNHEY, CDR2 SVGAGI, per germline. The ends lost 8 bases at V and 1 base at J; junction bases unmatched: 3. The CDR3 bases are TGTGCCAGCTGGGGACAGGGAAGCAATCAGCCCCAGCATTTT. It is translated as CASWGQGSNQPQHF.

CDR3 amino acids: CASSLNNPQETQYF. The DNA of the CDR3 is TGTGCCAGCTCACTAAACAATCCACAAGAGACCCAGTACTTC. The V and J genes are TRBV18 and TRBJ2-5; D unclear. V was clipped by 4 bases and J by 2 bases, with 11 bases between them. Germline values: CDR1 KGHSH, CDR2 LQKENI. The CDR3 is 14 residues long.

The chain combines TRBV7-9 with TRBJ2-7; D ambiguous. Germline lookup yields CDR1 SEHNR and CDR2 FQNEAQ (reference sequence). Trimming cost V 2 bases and J 4 bases, with 6 bases left between them. This CDR3 comprises 12 residues. CDR3 nucleotides: TGTGCCAGCAGCTTAAGAGAGTACGAGCAGTACTTC. Translation: CASSLREYEQYF.

The chain has TRBV2 and TRBJ2-2; no clear D. CDR3 length: 14 amino acids. The V and J ends lost 4 bases and 0 bases respectively, with 6 bases between them. Per the germline V gene, CDR1 is SNHLY and CDR2 is FYNNEI. CDR3 DNA: TGTGCCAGCAGTGTGTTCTCGAACACCGGGGAGCTGTTTTTT. This encodes CASSVFSNTGELFF.

CDR3 in DNA: TGTGCCAGTAGTATAGAATCGCAGGGGGCTACTGAAGCTTTCTTT. It codes for CASSIESQGATEAFF. This chain joins TRBV19 and TRBJ1-1, with 8 bases identical to TRBD1. The germline gives CDR1 LNHDA, CDR2 SQIVND (reference sequence). The trim removed 0 bases at V and 5 bases at J, leaving 5 bases unmatched. CDR3 length: 15 amino acids.

The chain joins TRBV19 to TRBJ1-6; D perhaps matches TRBD1 (6 bases). The CDR3 loop spans 16 amino acids. In germline, CDR1 is LNHDA, CDR2 SQIVND (reference sequence). Trimming shortened V by 7 bases and J by 5 bases, and 18 bases separated the two germline ends. The CDR3 spells CASTSAGTYDNSPLHF. DNA for the CDR3: TGTGCCAGTACTTCCGCCGGGACATATGATAATTCACCCCTCCACTTT. The entire variable domain, with the rest obtained from reference TRBV19 and TRBJ1-6, is as follows: DGGITQSPKYLFRKEGQNVTLSCEQNLNHDAMYWYRQDPGQGLRLIYYSQIVNDFQKGDIAEGYSVSREKKESFPLTVTSAQKNPTAFYLCASTSAGTYDNSPLHFGNGTRLTVT.

V gene TRBV7-3 combines with J gene TRBJ1-1, with 8 positions matching TRBD1. CDR1 and CDR2 (germline): SGHTA, FQGTGA. This CDR3 contains 13 residues. Unmatched junction bases numbered 3, after V lost 5 bases and J lost 4 bases. The CDR3 DNA reads TGTGCCAGCAGCGAAGGACAGGGCACTGAAGCTTTCTTT. Its protein is CASSEGQGTEAFF.

The V call is TRBV24-1, the J call TRBJ2-1, with TRBD1 as a possible D gene (5 bases). There are 16 residues in the CDR3. V dropped 0 bases and J dropped 4 bases, with 12 bases sitting between them. From germline, CDR1 is KGHDR and CDR2 SFDVKD. The CDR3 protein is CATSDLQGGIYNEQFF. The CDR3 DNA sequence: TGTGCCACCAGTGATTTGCAGGGCGGCATATACAATGAGCAGTTCTTC.

V gene TRBV28 combines with J gene TRBJ2-1; D is possibly TRBD2 (5 bases). This CDR3 region has 12 residues. Germline values: CDR1 MDHEN, CDR2 SYDVKM. Trimming pared 6 bases from V and 14 bases from J, leaving 17 bases between. CDR3 in amino acids: CASSQIPGNKFF. CDR3 DNA sequence: TGTGCCAGCAGCCAAATCCCGGGAAACAAGTTCTTC.

This chain links TRBV29-1 with TRBJ2-3; the match to TRBD1 covers 7 bases. Germline lookup yields CDR1 SQVTM and CDR2 ANQGSEA. The length of the CDR3 is 13 residues. V lost 7 bases, J lost 3 bases, and 7 bases stayed unmatched. In nucleotides, the CDR3 is TGCAGCGGCCACAGGGGCTTAACAGATACGCAGTATTTT. Translation: CSGHRGLTDTQYF.

This clone was seen a single time. The V and J genes are TRBV3-1 (or the pseudogene TRBV3-2) and TRBJ2-1, with 14 bases identical to TRBD2. Germline V lookup: CDR1 LGHDT, CDR2 YNNKEL (reference sequence). CDR3 length: 16 residues. Unmatched junction bases numbered 8, after V lost 4 bases and J lost 9 bases. The CDR3 DNA reads as TGTGCCAGCAGCCGCCGACTAGCGGGGGGGCCCGGTGAGCAGTTCTTC. It translates to CASSRRLAGGPGEQFF.

The rearrangement links TRBV7-9 to TRBJ2-5; TRBD2 aligns across 10 bases. The V gene's germline CDR1 is SEHNR and CDR2 FQNEAQ (reference sequence). This CDR3 contains 17 residues. The ends lost 7 bases at V and 5 bases at J; junction bases unmatched: 16. CDR3 nucleotide sequence: TGTGCCAGCATCAGTGTCCGTACTACTAGCGGGAAGGAGACCCAGTACTTC. It is translated as CASISVRTTSGKETQYF.

This chain connects TRBV7-3 to TRBJ1-3; tentatively, D is TRBD1 (5 bases). Per the germline V gene, CDR1 is SGHTA and CDR2 is FQGTGA. V shed 2 bases and J shed 4 bases, with 9 bases lying between them. The length of the CDR3 is 14 residues. CDR3 loop: CASSLAGFGNTIYF. As DNA, the CDR3 is TGTGCCAGCAGCTTAGCAGGGTTCGGAAACACCATATATTTT.

This clone has more than one count but fewer than ten. The rearrangement links TRBV4-1 to TRBJ2-2, with D possibly matching TRBD1 (7 bases). This CDR3 contains 13 residues. V was pared by 11 bases and J by 0 bases, with 10 bases between. Germline CDR1 reads MGHRA; CDR2 reads YSYEKL. Here the CDR3 DNA reads TGCGCCGCAGGGGGGACGAACACCGGGGAGCTGTTTTTT. Protein: CAAGGTNTGELFF.

V usage is TRBV5-5 and J usage is TRBJ2-2; D not certain. The germline V gene encodes CDR1 SGHKS and CDR2 YYEKEE (reference sequence). Trimming removed 0 bases at V and 6 bases at J, with 9 bases between. This CDR3 is built from 14 residues. As DNA, the CDR3 is TGTGCCAGCAGCTTGGGGCCCGTCCCCGGGGAGCTGTTTTTT. Protein product: CASSLGPVPGELFF.

This clone appeared once. The CDR3 sequence: CASSVRGWGEQFF. Written as DNA, the CDR3 is TGTGCCAGCAGCGTTCGGGGGTGGGGTGAGCAGTTCTTC. This chain uses TRBV28 with TRBJ2-1; maybe TRBD2 (6 bases). The CDR3 loop spans 13 amino acids. The germline CDR1 and CDR2 sequences are MDHEN and SYDVKM. V was cut by 6 bases and J by 9 bases, with 15 bases left in between.